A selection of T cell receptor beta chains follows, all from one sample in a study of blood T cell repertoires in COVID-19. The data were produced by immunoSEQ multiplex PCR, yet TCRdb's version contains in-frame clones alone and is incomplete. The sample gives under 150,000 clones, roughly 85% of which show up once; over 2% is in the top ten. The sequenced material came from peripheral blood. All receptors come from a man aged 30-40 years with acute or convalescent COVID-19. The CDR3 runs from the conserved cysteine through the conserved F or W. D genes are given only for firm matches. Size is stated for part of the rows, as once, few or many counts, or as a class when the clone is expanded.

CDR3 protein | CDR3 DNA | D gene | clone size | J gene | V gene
CASSLAPSQETQYF | TGTGCCAGCAGCTTAGCGCCCAGCCAAGAGACCCAGTACTTC | - | - | TRBJ2-5 | TRBV7-2
CASSFATGGSPLHF | TGTGCCAGCAGTTTTGCGACAGGGGGTTCACCCCTCCACTTT | TRBD1 | - | TRBJ1-6 | TRBV27
CASSATGGAGQPQHF | TGTGCCAGCAGCGCGACAGGGGGCGCGGGTCAGCCCCAGCATTTT | TRBD1 | - | TRBJ1-5 | TRBV7-3
CASSQAVSPNEQFF | TGTGCCAGCAGCCAGGCGGTTAGCCCTAATGAGCAGTTCTTC | - | - | TRBJ2-1 | TRBV3-1/TRBV3-2
CASSGTPGYNEQFF | TGTGCCAGCAGTGGCACCCCCGGCTACAATGAGCAGTTCTTC | - | - | TRBJ2-1 | TRBV2
CAIGTGRQVTEAFF | TGTGCCATCGGGACAGGTAGGCAGGTAACTGAAGCTTTCTTT | TRBD1 | - | TRBJ1-1 | TRBV6-5
CASSKGATEAFF | TGTGCCAGCAGCAAAGGGGCCACTGAAGCTTTCTTT | - | - | TRBJ1-1 | TRBV21-1
CASSMYRDTGELFF | TGTGCCAGTAGTATGTACCGGGACACCGGGGAGCTGTTTTTT | - | many | TRBJ2-2 | TRBV19
CASSTGNAGELFF | TGTGCCAGTAGCACAGGGAACGCCGGGGAGCTGTTTTTT | - | few | TRBJ2-2 | TRBV19
CASSVGLARGKEQFF | TGTGCCAGCAGCGTAGGACTAGCGCGCGGGAAGGAGCAGTTCTTC | TRBD2 | - | TRBJ2-1 | TRBV9
CASSYSRQGSGYTF | TGTGCCAGCAGTTACTCAAGACAGGGGTCTGGCTACACCTTC | TRBD1 | - | TRBJ1-2 | TRBV6-2/TRBV6-3
CAWTAWGGTNYGYTF | TGTGCCTGGACCGCCTGGGGGGGCACTAACTATGGCTACACCTTC | - | few | TRBJ1-2 | TRBV30
CASSQVWGELFF | TGTGCCAGCAGCCAGGTGTGGGGGGAGCTGTTTTTT | - | few | TRBJ2-2 | TRBV7-2
CASSKGTGGAPGYTF | TGTGCCAGCAGTAAGGGGACAGGGGGGGCTCCGGGCTACACCTTC | TRBD1 | - | TRBJ1-2 | TRBV6-5
CATGLAGAPDTQYF | TGTGCAACCGGACTAGCGGGAGCCCCAGATACGCAGTATTTT | TRBD2 | - | TRBJ2-3 | TRBV28
CASSPWADLYGANYGYTF | TGTGCCAGCTCACCTTGGGCTGATCTATACGGCGCTAACTATGGCTACACCTTC | - | - | TRBJ1-2 | TRBV18
CASSYLASGGNYEQYF | TGTGCCAGCAGTTACCTCGCTAGCGGGGGGAACTACGAGCAGTACTTC | TRBD2 | - | TRBJ2-7 | TRBV6-5
CASSLIDTTEAFF | TGTGCCAGCAGCTTGATTGACACCACTGAAGCTTTCTTT | - | - | TRBJ1-1 | TRBV5-5
CASSAIQETQYF | TGTGCCAGCTCCGCTATTCAAGAGACCCAGTACTTC | - | - | TRBJ2-5 | TRBV2
CAWKQTENTEAFF | TGTGCCTGGAAACAGACAGAGAACACTGAAGCTTTCTTT | - | - | TRBJ1-1 | TRBV30
CASSLTSTDTQYF | TGTGCCAGCAGTTTGACTTCCACAGATACGCAGTATTTT | - | - | TRBJ2-3 | TRBV12-3/TRBV12-4
CASSQPLEQNTIYF | TGTGCCAGCAGCCAGCCTCTAGAGCAGAACACCATATATTTT | - | once | TRBJ1-3 | TRBV3-1/TRBV3-2
CASSQGQGQDNEQFF | TGCGCCAGCAGCCAGGGACAGGGACAAGACAATGAGCAGTTCTTC | TRBD1 | - | TRBJ2-1 | TRBV4-1
CASTRPGNGELFF | TGTGCCAGCACACGCCCGGGGAACGGGGAGCTGTTTTTT | - | - | TRBJ2-2 | TRBV7-2
CASSLPSSTGGWNTEAFF | TGTGCCAGCAGCTTACCCTCCTCAACAGGGGGCTGGAACACTGAAGCTTTCTTT | TRBD1 | - | TRBJ1-1 | TRBV7-2
CASSLRGGHSSYNEQFF | TGTGCCAGCAGTTTACGCGGGGGTCATAGCTCCTACAATGAGCAGTTCTTC | TRBD2 | - | TRBJ2-1 | TRBV27
CASSQGSFHQETQYF | TGTGCCAGCAGCCAAGGGAGTTTTCACCAAGAGACCCAGTACTTC | - | - | TRBJ2-5 | TRBV14
CASSTPGYGYTF | TGTGCCAGCAGTACCCCGGGCTATGGCTACACCTTC | - | - | TRBJ1-2 | TRBV12-3/TRBV12-4
CASSLALRNRVGYTF | TGCGCCAGCAGCTTGGCCTTACGGAACAGAGTTGGCTACACCTTC | - | few | TRBJ1-2 | TRBV5-1
CASTGREAFF | TGTGCCAGTACCGGACGGGAGGCTTTCTTT | - | - | TRBJ1-1 | TRBV19
CASSLADRDNSPLHF | TGCGCCAGCAGCTTGGCCGACAGGGACAATTCACCCCTCCACTTT | TRBD1 | - | TRBJ1-6 | TRBV5-1
CSAGGNNQETQYF | TGCAGCGCCGGAGGCAACAACCAAGAGACCCAGTACTTC | - | - | TRBJ2-5 | TRBV29-1
CASSALAGGHYEQYF | TGTGCCAGCAGCGCGCTAGCGGGGGGCCATTACGAGCAGTACTTC | TRBD2 | - | TRBJ2-7 | TRBV7-2
CASSDPPDRASYNEQFF | TGTGCCAGCAGTGACCCCCCCGACAGGGCGTCCTACAATGAGCAGTTCTTC | TRBD1 | - | TRBJ2-1 | TRBV25-1
CAWSVLGGQPQHF | TGTGCCTGGAGTGTACTTGGGGGGCAGCCCCAGCATTTT | - | - | TRBJ1-5 | TRBV30
CASSLFWTPLEQYF | TGTGCCAGCAGCTTGTTTTGGACACCCCTGGAGCAGTACTTC | - | - | TRBJ2-7 | TRBV5-8
CASSQGGGYEQYF | TGTGCCAGCAGCCAAGGAGGCGGCTACGAGCAGTACTTC | - | - | TRBJ2-7 | TRBV14
CASSQFGTSGGVGTDTQYF | TGTGCCAGCAGCCAATTCGGGACTAGCGGGGGTGTGGGCACAGATACGCAGTATTTT | TRBD2 | - | TRBJ2-3 | TRBV7-2
CASRSADTQYF | TGTGCCAGCCGTTCCGCAGATACGCAGTATTTT | - | once | TRBJ2-3 | TRBV18
CASSEPGTGGFTEAFF | TGTGCCAGCAGTGAACCCGGGACAGGGGGTTTCACTGAAGCTTTCTTT | TRBD1 | - | TRBJ1-1 | TRBV6-1
CASSSAGTEDGYTF | TGTGCCAGCAGCTCAGCCGGGACAGAGGATGGCTACACCTTC | TRBD1 | - | TRBJ1-2 | TRBV7-2
CASSLRVYEQYF | TGTGCCAGCAGTTTGAGGGTATACGAGCAGTACTTC | - | - | TRBJ2-7 | TRBV12-3/TRBV12-4
CASSPGGTGGMEYYGYTF | TGTGCCAGCAGCCCCGGGGGGACAGGGGGTATGGAGTACTATGGCTACACCTTC | TRBD1 | - | TRBJ1-2 | TRBV5-4
CASSTTSGGNTGELFF | TGTGCCAGCAGCACGACTAGCGGGGGGAACACCGGGGAGCTGTTTTTT | TRBD2 | once | TRBJ2-2 | TRBV7-3
CASSDPSRGYNTEAFF | TGTGCCAGCAGTGACCCTTCGCGGGGATACAACACTGAAGCTTTCTTT | - | - | TRBJ1-1 | TRBV6-2/TRBV6-3
CASSLLGGGADTEAFF | TGCGCCAGCAGCTTGTTAGGAGGGGGGGCTGACACTGAAGCTTTCTTT | - | - | TRBJ1-1 | TRBV5-1
CASSLEGAREQYF | TGCGCCAGCAGCTTGGAGGGGGCGCGGGAGCAGTACTTC | TRBD1 | - | TRBJ2-7 | TRBV5-1
CATSENSGSGNEQFF | TGTGCCACCAGTGAAAATAGCGGGAGCGGCAATGAGCAGTTCTTC | TRBD2 | - | TRBJ2-1 | TRBV24-1
CAWSAVGGYYEQYF | TGTGCCTGGAGCGCCGTGGGGGGGTATTACGAGCAGTACTTC | TRBD2 | - | TRBJ2-7 | TRBV30